The 5 T cell receptor beta chains presented below share a single source sample, sequenced in a study of beta chain features in type 1 diabetes. The study reverse transcribed the entire isolated RNA, so it sequenced expressed TCRB transcripts. The method was immunoSEQ multiplex PCR; TCRdb's version includes in-frame clones alone and lacks a portion of them. This table holds fewer than 650,000 clones, about 16% found once. The specimen was naive CD4+ T cells from blood. The receptors come from a man younger than 35 in good health.

The rearrangement joins TRBV14 to TRBJ2-1; TRBD2 might be the D (5 bases). V lost 6 bases, J lost 4 bases, and 16 bases lay in between. CDR1 is SGHDN and CDR2 is FVKESK in the germline V gene. The CDR3 extends over 15 amino acids. CDR3 protein: CASRKDSLYYNEQFF. The CDR3 coding sequence is TGTGCCAGCAGAAAGGACTCTCTCTATTACAATGAGCAGTTCTTC.

The V and J genes are TRBV5-1 and TRBJ1-1; D is uncertain. Trimming left V 4 bases short and J 1 base short, with 8 bases between. This CDR3 contains 13 residues. CDR1 and CDR2 (germline): SGHRS, YFSETQ. The CDR3 here is CASSHTKNTEAFF. The CDR3 bases are TGCGCCAGCAGCCACACAAAGAACACTGAAGCTTTCTTT. The full variable domain, with the rest looked up from reference TRBV5-1 and TRBJ1-1, is KAGVTQTPRYLIKTRGQQVTLSCSPISGHRSVSWYQQTPGQGLQFLFEYFSETQRNKGNFPGRFSGRQFSNSRSEMNVSTLELGDSALYLCASSHTKNTEAFFGQGTRLTVV.

The rearrangement joins TRBV11-1 to TRBJ1-2; 9 bases are shared with TRBD1. From germline, CDR1 is SGHAT and CDR2 FQDESV (reference sequence). Trimming removed 3 bases from V and 5 bases from J; junction bases left unmatched: 7. The length of the CDR3 is 15 residues. CDR3 sequence: CASSFTIQGAYGYTF. The CDR3 region has the DNA TGTGCCAGCAGCTTCACCATACAGGGGGCATATGGCTACACCTTC.

This clone was seen only a few times. This rearrangement joins TRBV5-8 to TRBJ2-4; D not resolved. Germline CDR1 reads SGHTS; CDR2 reads YDEGEE. The CDR3 has 15 residues. V was trimmed by 1 base and J by 0 bases, leaving 8 bases between them. The CDR3 coding sequence is TGTGCCAGCAGCTTGTTAACTCAAGCCAAAAACATTCAGTACTTC. Amino acid sequence: CASSLLTQAKNIQYF.

The DNA of the CDR3 is TGTGCCATCGGCAGAGGGACGGTCTCCTACGAGCAGTACTTC. Its translation: CAIGRGTVSYEQYF. The chain recombines TRBV10-3 with TRBJ2-7; D tentatively fits TRBD1 or TRBD2 (5 bases each). The V and J ends lost 8 bases and 0 bases respectively, with 14 bases between them. The V gene's germline CDR1 is ENHRY and CDR2 SYGVKD. CDR3 length equals 14 residues.